The rows below give T cell receptor beta chains drawn from one sample of a study of T cell responses to AZD1222 COVID-19 vaccine. Sequencing used immunoSEQ multiplex PCR; TCRdb keeps in-frame clones, though not all of them. The sample holds 180,000 or so clones, about 91% seen once. Sequences were derived from peripheral blood, sampled 28 days after the second AZD1222 dose. The source of these receptors is an adult who received the AZD1222 COVID-19 vaccine. The CDR3 runs from the conserved cysteine through the conserved F or W. D genes are given only for firm matches. Clone size appears in some rows only: once, few, many, or a class for an expanded clone.

TRBJ2-3,NA,TRBV7-9,NA,TGTGCCAGCAGCTCCTCGGTCGACGGGCCAGATACGCAGTATTTT,CASSSSVDGPDTQYF
TRBJ1-2,NA,TRBV6-6,NA,TGTGCCAGCCAGTCGGGCGGGAACTATGGCTACACCTTC,CASQSGGNYGYTF
TRBJ1-3,NA,TRBV5-6,NA,TGTGCCAGCAGAATGCGGGGGTATGGTGGAAACACCATATATTTT,CASRMRGYGGNTIYF
TRBJ1-1,NA,TRBV5-1,NA,TGCGCCAGCAGCTCGGGACCCTCCCCCCCTGCTGAAGCTTTCTTT,CASSSGPSPPAEAFF
TRBJ2-7,NA,TRBV15,NA,TGTGCCACCAGCAGAGATGCACGAACGGGCGACGCCTACGAGCAGTACTTC,CATSRDARTGDAYEQYF
TRBJ1-2,TRBD1,TRBV4-2,NA,TGTGCCAGCAGCTCAAGGGGTAGGGACAGGGGGGTGTCTGGCTACACCTTC,CASSSRGRDRGVSGYTF
TRBJ2-6,NA,TRBV30,NA,TGTGCCCTCTCCACAGGGACGAACGTCCTGACTTTC,CALSTGTNVLTF
TRBJ2-7,NA,TRBV3-1/TRBV3-2,NA,TGTGCCAGCAGCCATGTTCGACGGGGAACTTCCTACGAGCAGTACTTC,CASSHVRRGTSYEQYF
TRBJ2-1,TRBD2,TRBV7-9,NA,TGTGCCAGCAGTAGTGGGACTAGCGACTACAATGAGCAGTTCTTC,CASSSGTSDYNEQFF
TRBJ1-2,NA,TRBV5-1,NA,TGCGCCAGCAGCTTGTCAGGGGTAGCTAACTATGGCTACACCTTC,CASSLSGVANYGYTF
TRBJ1-1,NA,TRBV27,once,TGTGCCAGCAGTTTATCCTGGGTAGGTGAAGCTTTCTTT,CASSLSWVGEAFF
TRBJ1-5,NA,TRBV10-3,many,TGTGCCATCAGTTCTCCAGGGACCAATCAGCCCCAGCATTTT,CAISSPGTNQPQHF
TRBJ2-7,TRBD1,TRBV27,NA,TGTGCCAGCAGTTTCCCCGGGACAGGGGGCAGCGAGCAGTACTTC,CASSFPGTGGSEQYF
TRBJ1-2,TRBD1,TRBV28,NA,TGTGCCAGCAGGACCGGACAGGGCGATAACTATGGCTACACCTTC,CASRTGQGDNYGYTF
TRBJ1-2,TRBD1,TRBV7-2,once,TGTGCCAGCAGCGTTCACCGGACAGGGGGCGGCTACACCTTC,CASSVHRTGGGYTF
TRBJ1-5,NA,TRBV24-1,few,TGTGCCACCAGTGATTTGCGAGTGGGCAGGCGGTATAGCAATCAGCCCCAGCATTTT,CATSDLRVGRRYSNQPQHF
TRBJ1-5,TRBD1,TRBV5-6,few,TGTGCCAGCAGCGATGCCCGGACAGGGGGCGGGAATCAGCCCCAGCATTTT,CASSDARTGGGNQPQHF
TRBJ2-7,NA,TRBV5-6,NA,TGTGCCAGCAGCTTGGGGAGCGCCCGTTACGAGCAGTACTTC,CASSLGSARYEQYF
TRBJ1-5,NA,TRBV19,NA,TGTGCCAGTAGTGGCTCTAACAATCAGCCCCAGCATTTT,CASSGSNNQPQHF
TRBJ2-7,NA,TRBV7-9,NA,TGTGCCAGCAGCTCGTTGGGGGAGCAGTACTTC,CASSSLGEQYF
TRBJ1-5,TRBD1,TRBV5-5,NA,TGTGCCAGCAGCTTGGAAAGGGGGCAGGGACAGCCCCAGCATTTT,CASSLERGQGQPQHF
TRBJ1-4,NA,TRBV7-2,NA,TGTGCCAGCAGCACACGAGGTGGGGATAATGAAAAACTGTTTTTT,CASSTRGGDNEKLFF
TRBJ1-3,NA,TRBV7-8,NA,TGTGCCAGCAGCTTGAAAGGGGAGAACACCATATATTTT,CASSLKGENTIYF
TRBJ1-1,TRBD1,TRBV5-1,NA,TGCGCCAGCAGCTTGGAGGGGGCTAGCACTGAAGCTTTCTTT,CASSLEGASTEAFF
TRBJ2-3,NA,TRBV9,NA,TGTGCCAGCAGCGTAGAGGCAGGCACAGATACGCAGTATTTT,CASSVEAGTDTQYF
TRBJ2-3,NA,TRBV6-5,NA,TGTGCCAGCAGTCTACAGGGTACAGATACGCAGTATTTT,CASSLQGTDTQYF
TRBJ2-7,NA,TRBV27,NA,TGTGCCAGCAGTAAGGCGGGGGCGAGATACGAGCAGTACTTC,CASSKAGARYEQYF
TRBJ2-5,NA,TRBV14,NA,TGTGCCAGCAGCCAAGAAGGGTGGGAAGAGACCCAGTACTTC,CASSQEGWEETQYF
TRBJ2-1,NA,TRBV21-1,NA,TGTGCCAGCAGCAAAAACTGGTTTGAGCAGTTCTTC,CASSKNWFEQFF
TRBJ2-3,TRBD1,TRBV19,NA,TGTGCCAGTAGCCCACAGGGGGCTCGTAAAGATACGCAGTATTTT,CASSPQGARKDTQYF
TRBJ1-3,NA,TRBV12-3/TRBV12-4,NA,TGTGCCAGCAGTTTACAGCGGAACACCATATATTTT,CASSLQRNTIYF
TRBJ2-7,TRBD1,TRBV7-9,NA,TGTGCCAGCAGTTACCCCGGACAGGGTTCCTACGAGCAGTACTTC,CASSYPGQGSYEQYF
TRBJ1-2,NA,TRBV7-8,NA,TGTGCCAGCAGCTTAGAAGGGCCCTATAGACAGACTTCCTATGGCTACACCTTC,CASSLEGPYRQTSYGYTF